This T cell receptor beta chain was observed in a study of memory CD4+ T cells and cytomegalovirus serostatus. On the study more broadly: Of the healthy Belgian adults, 9 or 10 were CMV seropositive and about 24 seronegative.

Findings and limits, study-wide: Of 164 reported CMV TCRbeta sequences, 55 to 80 were found in memory CD4+ repertoires.

The sort gate was single viable CD3+CD4+CD8-CD45RO+ cells for memory CD4+ T cells. CD4+ T cells were isolated by positive magnetic selection. In the case of this clone: Antigen unknown.

Germline CDR1 is LGHNT and CDR2 is FRNRAP. Trimming stripped 4 bases from V and 5 bases from J, with 5 bases between. This CDR3 contains 12 residues. Libraries were prepared by immunoSEQ multiplex PCR; TCRdb keeps only in-frame clonotypes and omits some of them. The data contain tens of thousands of clones, 70% to 80% of them singletons. The receptor comes from an adult in good health and CMV-seronegative. This chain uses TRBV12-5 with TRBJ1-4; D remains ambiguous. The sequencing sample was made of memory CD4+ T cells from blood. CDR3 in DNA: TGTGCTAGTGGTTCCGTGAATGAAAAACTGTTTTTT. Amino acid sequence: CASGSVNEKLFF.